This TCR beta chain was obtained from a study of blood T cell repertoires in COVID-19. In the authors' methods: Estimation of nucleated cell counts was performed using reference gene primer amplification. The table came from immunoSEQ multiplex PCR; TCRdb's copy has only in-frame clones and leaves some out. V and J calls and clone size come straight from that table; D and trimming were deduced from the DNA. The sample has nearly 100,000 clones, 65% to 90% seen once; the top ten hold under 2%. V was clipped by 4 bases and J by 4 bases; unmatched bases: 6. Germline values: CDR1 LGHDT, CDR2 YNNKEL (reference sequence). The CDR3 runs to 15 residues. In this sample, this clone turned up a few times.

This clonotype originated in an elderly man with acute or convalescent COVID-19. This chain uses TRBV3-1 (or the pseudogene TRBV3-2) with TRBJ2-2; 7 positions match TRBD1. Sequencing was carried out using peripheral blood. CDR3 sequence: CASSRSTGSTGELFF. CDR3 DNA: TGTGCCAGCAGCCGATCGACAGGGAGCACCGGGGAGCTGTTTTTT.